One sample yielded the 29 T cell receptor beta chains listed below, sequenced in a study of T cell changes during pregnancy in multiple sclerosis. The repertoire was sequenced with immunoSEQ multiplex PCR; TCRdb's copy has only in-frame clones and lacks some. The sample includes roughly 52,000 clones, around 94% of them seen just once. The specimen was CD4+ T cells from peripheral blood mononuclear cells, collected in the third trimester of pregnancy. These receptors all come from a female donor with multiple sclerosis, enrolled in a pregnancy study.

The J gene is TRBJ2-7, the V gene TRBV5-1; 11 positions agree with TRBD2. Trimming cost V 4 bases and J 2 bases; bases outside gene matches: 5. There are 15 residues in the CDR3. Germline V lookup: CDR1 SGHRS, CDR2 YFSETQ. This CDR3 is CASSATSGSTYEQYF. In DNA, the CDR3 is TGCGCCAGCAGCGCCACTAGCGGGAGTACCTACGAGCAGTACTTC.

The chain uses TRBV7-6 and TRBJ2-2; 11 nucleotides match TRBD2. V trimming: 2 bases; J trimming: 0 bases; junction bases outside the gene matches: 2. Germline CDR1 and CDR2: SGHVS and FNYEAQ. The CDR3 extends over 17 amino acids. The CDR3 reads CASSLTSGGANTGELFF. DNA of the CDR3: TGTGCCAGCAGCTTAACTAGCGGGGGAGCGAACACCGGGGAGCTGTTTTTT.

V and J are TRBV11-2 and TRBJ1-2, with a possible D match to TRBD1 (6 bases). V was clipped by 9 bases and J by 6 bases, with 29 bases between them. Germline V CDR1 and CDR2: SGHAT, FQNNGV. This CDR3 spans 17 amino acids. CDR3 protein: CARPVVLLGGGADGYTF. Written as DNA, the CDR3 is TGTGCCAGACCCGTTGTCCTACTTGGTGGGGGCGCGGATGGCTACACCTTC.

The gene calls are TRBV5-1 and TRBJ2-7; D gene unclear. The CDR3 extends over 15 amino acids. Deletions cut 0 bases from V and 2 bases from J, with 12 bases between. The germline gives CDR1 SGHRS, CDR2 YFSETQ. CDR3 in amino acids: CASSLDVATTYEQYF. CDR3 bases: TGCGCCAGCAGCTTGGACGTCGCCACAACCTACGAGCAGTACTTC.

The V gene is TRBV5-6, the J gene TRBJ1-2, with D possibly being TRBD1 (6 bases). The CDR3 is 16 amino acids. Trimming took 2 bases from V and 4 from J, leaving 18 bases between them. The germline gives CDR1 SGHDT, CDR2 YYEEEE. The DNA of the CDR3 is TGTGCCAGCAGCTTAGACCCGACAGGTTCGGGCTATGGCTACACCTTC. Its protein is CASSLDPTGSGYGYTF. Combining the CDR3 with reference TRBV5-6 and TRBJ1-2 gives the whole variable domain DAGVTQSPTHLIKTRGQQVTLRCSPKSGHDTVSWYQQALGQGPQFIFQYYEEEERQRGNFPDRFSGHQFPNYSSELNVNALLLGDSALYLCASSLDPTGSGYGYTFGSGTRLTVV.

The chain is built from TRBV5-1 and TRBJ1-2, with D possibly being TRBD1 (6 bases). Between the trimmed V and J ends, which lost 4 bases and 4 bases, there was a span of 11 bases. Germline-derived CDR1 and CDR2 are SGHRS and YFSETQ. There are 13 residues in the CDR3. In DNA, the CDR3 is TGCGCCAGCAGCCTGGACAGCCCCTATGGCTACACCTTC. It encodes CASSLDSPYGYTF.

The chain joins TRBV4-2 to TRBJ1-1, with D possibly TRBD1 on 5 matching bases. Germline CDR1 LGHNA, CDR2 YNFKEQ. CDR3 length: 13 amino acids. Trimming stripped 1 base from V and 6 bases from J, with 9 bases between. CDR3 sequence: CASSQVRAAEAFF. The CDR3 region has the DNA TGTGCCAGCAGCCAAGTCAGGGCCGCTGAAGCTTTCTTT.

The rearrangement links TRBV5-6 to TRBJ2-2; D might be TRBD1 (5 bases). The V end lost 6 bases, the J end lost 5 bases, and 20 bases lay between the germline ends. Germline lookup yields CDR1 SGHDT and CDR2 YYEEEE. The CDR3 has 16 residues. The CDR3: CASTTQQVFWTGELFF. The CDR3, as DNA: TGTGCCAGCACCACTCAACAGGTTTTCTGGACCGGGGAGCTGTTTTTT.

V gene TRBV18 combines with J gene TRBJ2-1; 7 nucleotides line up with TRBD1. Losses at the gene ends were 4 bases for V and 6 bases for J; bases not matched to a gene: 6. This CDR3 contains 14 residues. The germline V gene encodes CDR1 KGHSH and CDR2 LQKENI. CDR3 in amino acids: CASSQGAGGNEQFF. CDR3 in DNA: TGTGCCAGCTCACAGGGGGCAGGGGGCAATGAGCAGTTCTTC.

The chain carries TRBV20-1 and TRBJ1-1; D remains ambiguous. Deletions cut 3 bases from V and 4 bases from J, with 6 bases between. CDR3 length: 11 amino acids. Germline V CDR1 and CDR2: DFQATT, SNEGSKA (reference sequence). Here the CDR3 DNA reads TGCAGTGCTAGGGAGGCCACTGAAGCTTTCTTT. Residues: CSAREATEAFF.

The rearrangement joins TRBV5-4 to TRBJ2-6; a weak D match, TRBD2 (6 bases). CDR3 length: 15 amino acids. V was pared by 4 bases and J by 4 bases, with 12 bases between. The germline CDR1 and CDR2 sequences are SGHNT and YYREEE (reference sequence). In nucleotides, the CDR3 is TGTGCCAGCAGCCCCGGGGGATCCGGGGCCAACGTCCTGACTTTC. Translating gives CASSPGGSGANVLTF.

The V call is TRBV25-1, the J call TRBJ1-3; D might be TRBD1 (5 bases). The V end was cut by 6 bases, the J end by 5 bases, with 17 bases between. The germline CDR1 and CDR2 sequences are MGHDK and SYGVNS. The CDR3 covers 15 residues. The CDR3 protein is CASSLGGIWRNTIYF. CDR3 bases: TGTGCCAGCAGCCTGGGGGGGATTTGGCGAAACACCATATATTTT.

The gene calls are TRBV7-3 and TRBJ1-1, with D tentatively TRBD1 (5 bases). V lost 5 bases and J lost 6, with 13 bases in between. Looked up from germline, CDR1 is SGHTA and CDR2 is FQGTGA. The CDR3 runs 13 residues. This CDR3 reads CASSGRGRAEAFF. The CDR3 DNA is TGTGCCAGCAGCGGACGGGGGAGGGCTGAAGCTTTCTTT. Supplemented by reference TRBV7-3 and TRBJ1-1, the full variable domain reads GAGVSQTPSNKVTEKGKYVELRCDPISGHTALYWYRQSLGQGPEFLIYFQGTGAADDSGLPNDRFFAVRPEGSVSTLKIQRTERGDSAVYLCASSGRGRAEAFFGQGTRLTVV.

This chain joins TRBV5-1 and TRBJ1-1; 7 bases map to TRBD1. The CDR3 has 13 residues. The J segment lost 3 bases and the V segment lost 4 bases, leaving 3 bases of the junction unmatched. Germline CDR1 reads SGHRS; CDR2 reads YFSETQ. The CDR3 DNA follows: TGCGCCAGCAGCACAACAGGGGACACTGAAGCTTTCTTT. Protein sequence: CASSTTGDTEAFF.

This clone was observed a single time. The J gene is TRBJ2-1, the V gene TRBV9; 7 nucleotides agree with TRBD1. This CDR3 is built from 14 residues. The V gene's germline CDR1 is SGDLS and CDR2 YYNGEE. V dropped 3 bases and J dropped 11; count of bases not matched to a gene: 11. The CDR3 coding sequence is TGTGCCAGCAGCGCACGGACAGGCCAGGGCCAGCAGTTCTTC. Translated: CASSARTGQGQQFF.

The rearrangement uses TRBV27 and TRBJ2-1; D not resolved. The CDR3 totals 13 residues. Germline lookup yields CDR1 MNHEY and CDR2 SMNVEV (reference sequence). V was trimmed by 6 bases and J by 7 bases, leaving 13 bases between them. The CDR3 sequence: CASSPGPRNEQFF. CDR3 nucleotide sequence: TGTGCCAGCAGCCCGGGTCCGAGGAATGAGCAGTTCTTC.

The chain carries TRBV5-4 and TRBJ2-3, with 10 bases that match TRBD2. The CDR3 covers 13 residues. Germline V gene lookup returns CDR1 SGHNT and CDR2 YYREEE (reference sequence). Trimming removed 4 bases from V and 6 bases from J; junction bases left unmatched: 2. The CDR3 here is CASSASGSDTQYF. DNA of the CDR3: TGTGCCAGCAGCGCTAGCGGGAGTGATACGCAGTATTTT.

The chain couples TRBV21-1 to TRBJ2-7; the table's D gene call, TRBD2, was not cross checked with the DNA. TRBV21-1 counts as a pseudogene. The CDR3 loop spans 19 amino acids. Here the CDR3 DNA reads TGTGCCAGCAGCAACCTGGGACTAGTTGTCTCCTTGGGCTCCTACGAGCAGTACTTC. Translating gives CASSNLGLVVSLGSYEQYF.

This clone was seen just once. The chain recombines TRBV10-3 with TRBJ1-3, with D maybe TRBD1 (5 bases). The V end lost 7 bases, the J end lost 0 bases, and 16 bases lay between the germline ends. This CDR3 is 16 amino acids long. Germline-derived CDR1 and CDR2 are ENHRY and SYGVKD. The CDR3 DNA is TGTGCCATCACTACAGGCCAGGGCTTCTCTGGAAACACCATATATTTT. Protein product: CAITTGQGFSGNTIYF.

The chain's CDR3 is CASRGKGGDGEKLFF. The CDR3, as DNA: TGTGCCAGCAGGGGGAAAGGGGGGGATGGGGAAAAACTGTTTTTT. This chain links TRBV6-6 with TRBJ1-4; D is possibly TRBD1 (6 bases). CDR3 size: 15 residues. Per germline, CDR1 MNHNY and CDR2 SVGAGI (reference sequence). Trimming stripped 6 bases from V and 8 bases from J, with 19 bases between.

The V call is TRBV7-9, the J call TRBJ1-4; 11 positions match TRBD1. Germline loops: CDR1 SEHNR, CDR2 FQNEAQ (reference sequence). Unmatched junction bases numbered 13, after V lost 5 bases and J lost 8 bases. The CDR3 is 17 amino acids. The CDR3 here is CASSPKDGQGAEEKLFF. The CDR3 DNA sequence: TGTGCCAGCAGCCCCAAAGACGGACAGGGGGCTGAAGAAAAACTGTTTTTT.

A few counts support this clone. The chain employs TRBV4-1 and TRBJ1-1, with a tentative D call TRBD1 (5 bases). Looked up from germline, CDR1 is MGHRA and CDR2 is YSYEKL. The V end was cut by 5 bases, the J end by 5 bases, with 15 bases between. This CDR3 contains 14 residues. Here the CDR3 DNA reads TGCGCCAGCAGCGCGCCTAGTAAGGGGACTGAAGCTTTCTTT. Amino acid sequence: CASSAPSKGTEAFF.

The gene calls are TRBV7-2 and TRBJ1-4, with D possibly TRBD1 on 5 matching bases. This CDR3 is 13 amino acids long. V gave up 5 bases and J gave up 8 bases, with 12 bases separating them. Germline CDR1 is SGHTA and CDR2 is FQGNSA. For the CDR3, the DNA is TGTGCCAGCAGCCGACCGGCAGGGGAAAAACTGTTTTTT. Its protein is CASSRPAGEKLFF.

The chain couples TRBV30 to TRBJ1-5; 8 bases are shared with TRBD1. CDR1 and CDR2 from the germline V gene are GTSNPN and SVGIG (reference sequence). The V gene end was trimmed by 1 base and the J gene end by 9 bases; junction bases not matched to a gene: 5. The CDR3 sequence is 13 residues long. The CDR3 sequence is CAWSAAGGLPQHF. The CDR3, as DNA: TGTGCCTGGAGTGCGGCAGGGGGCTTGCCCCAGCATTTT.

In DNA, the CDR3 is TGCGCCAGCATCGACAGGTTCCTAAGCTCCTACGAGCAGTACTTC. This codes for CASIDRFLSSYEQYF. The gene calls are TRBV10-2 and TRBJ2-7, with D possibly TRBD1 on 6 matching bases. V lost 7 bases and J lost 0, with 16 bases in between. This CDR3 comprises 15 residues. Germline V CDR1 and CDR2: WSHSY, SAAADI.

This rearrangement joins TRBV7-6 to TRBJ2-1, with D perhaps matching TRBD2 (5 bases). Trimming took 0 bases from V and 0 from J, leaving 6 bases between them. The CDR3 totals 15 residues. Germline V gives CDR1 SGHVS, CDR2 FNYEAQ. CDR3 amino acids: CASSLARVSYNEQFF. The CDR3 bases are TGTGCCAGCAGCTTAGCGAGGGTCTCCTACAATGAGCAGTTCTTC.

The chain recombines TRBV19 with TRBJ2-2, with 10 bases aligning to TRBD1. Germline trimming cut 11 bases from V and 5 bases from J; bases unmatched to any gene: 8. Germline CDR1 LNHDA, CDR2 SQIVND (reference sequence). CDR3 length: 14 residues. CDR3 coding DNA: TGTGCCGCCTCGAGACAGGGGGCAACCGGGGAGCTGTTTTTT. It encodes CAASRQGATGELFF. Full variable domain (outside the CDR3, taken from reference TRBV19 and TRBJ2-2): DGGITQSPKYLFRKEGQNVTLSCEQNLNHDAMYWYRQDPGQGLRLIYYSQIVNDFQKGDIAEGYSVSREKKESFPLTVTSAQKNPTAFYLCAASRQGATGELFFGEGSRLTVL.

V is TRBV2 and J is TRBJ2-1, with 8 bases lining up with TRBD2. This CDR3 has 13 residues. V trimming: 8 bases; J trimming: 8 bases; junction bases outside the gene matches: 8. Germline V gene data show CDR1 as SNHLY and CDR2 as FYNNEI. DNA of the CDR3: TGTGCCAGCGTCCGGGAGGGGATCTATGAGCAGTTCTTC. Protein: CASVREGIYEQFF.

The count of this clone is one. The chain recombines TRBV27 with TRBJ1-1, with no clear D. This CDR3 has 16 residues. CDR1 and CDR2 from the germline V gene are MNHEY and SMNVEV (reference sequence). Trimming removed 5 bases at V and 3 bases at J, with 19 bases between. CDR3 sequence (DNA): TGTGCCAGCAGTCCCTTCTATTGGGGAGGGCACACTGAAGCTTTCTTT. It codes for CASSPFYWGGHTEAFF.